Presented here are 32 T cell receptor beta chains from one specimen sequenced in a study of T cells in Graves' hyperthyroidism and ophthalmopathy. Authors of the study amplified TCR beta CDR3 regions from RNA transcripts. HTBI primers were employed in a first-round RT-PCR of the TCR CDR3. A single record per CDR3 protein comes from TCRdb applying MiXCR to the multiplex PCR reads. The table shows some 350,000 distinct CDR3 sequences, with around 13% occurring only once. The specimen sequenced was blood. The receptors come from a woman between 40 and 55 years old with Graves' ophthalmopathy.

This clonotype was detected many times. V and J are TRBV20-1 and TRBJ2-1; TRBD1 aligns across 9 bases. The CDR3 consists of 16 residues. Germline CDR1 DFQATT, CDR2 SNEGSKA (reference sequence). After removal of 4 bases from V and 8 bases from J, the junction contained 15 bases not matched to a gene. CDR3 protein: CSAIQDFRDRADEQFF. CDR3 in DNA: TGCAGTGCTATTCAAGATTTCCGGGACAGGGCGGATGAGCAGTTCTTC.

A few counts support this clonotype. This chain uses TRBV18 with TRBJ2-3; D remains ambiguous. The CDR3 totals 13 residues. Trimming took 4 bases from V and 2 from J, leaving 7 bases between them. The germline CDR1 and CDR2 sequences are KGHSH and LQKENI. CDR3 in amino acids: CASSRHNTDTQYF. In DNA, the CDR3 is TGTGCCAGCTCACGCCATAACACAGATACGCAGTATTTT.

This clonotype was recorded at least ten times. The junction departs from germline at one end; a sequencing error may be responsible. CDR3 in DNA: TGCGCCAGCAGCCCCAATTCCTACGAGCAGTACTTC. Residues: CASSPNSYEQYF. The J gene is TRBJ2-7, the V gene TRBV18; D unclear. The germline V gene has CDR1 KGHSH and CDR2 LQKENI. The CDR3 has 12 residues.

The chain is built from TRBV9 and TRBJ2-1; D is tentatively TRBD1 or TRBD2 (5 bases each). V lost 0 bases and J 13 bases, leaving 14 bases between the germline ends. Germline CDR1 is SGDLS and CDR2 is YYNGEE. This CDR3 is built from 13 residues. CDR3 DNA sequence: TGTGCCAGCAGCGTAGAAGGTGGGGGAGTACAGTTCTTC. Residues: CASSVEGGGVQFF. Together with reference TRBV9 and TRBJ2-1, the CDR3 gives the full variable domain: DSGVTQTPKHLITATGQRVTLRCSPRSGDLSVYWYQQSLDQGLQFLIQYYNGEERAKGNILERFSAQQFPDLHSELNLSSLELGDSALYFCASSVEGGGVQFFGPGTRLTVL.

The genes are TRBV20-1 and TRBJ1-6; unclear D gene. Germline loops: CDR1 DFQATT, CDR2 SNEGSKA (reference sequence). The CDR3 loop spans 15 amino acids. V was shortened by 6 bases and J by 6 bases, with 18 bases between the two germline ends. Here the CDR3 DNA reads TGCAGTGCCCAGACCTCGGCCTCCCCTAATTCACCCCTCCACTTT. It translates to CSAQTSASPNSPLHF.

V and J are TRBV6-1 and TRBJ2-4; 8 nucleotides align to TRBD1. CDR1 is MNHNS and CDR2 is SASEGT in the germline V gene. Trimming took 9 bases from V and 3 from J; bases not matched to a gene: 10. This CDR3 comprises 15 residues. The CDR3 sequence is CASRPGTGLKNIQYF. CDR3 coding DNA: TGTGCCAGTAGGCCCGGGACAGGACTCAAAAACATTCAGTACTTC.

Turning to this clonotype: At one of its ends the junction is not consistent with the germline gene, which may arise from a read error. V gene TRBV20-1 combines with J gene TRBJ2-3; 10 bases match TRBD1. Germline loops: CDR1 DFQATT, CDR2 SNEGSKA (reference sequence). CDR3 length: 17 residues. The chain's CDR3 is CSTRDWAGTGGTDTQYF. Written as DNA, the CDR3 is TGCAGTACTAGAGATTGGGCGGGGACAGGGGGCACAGATACGCAGTATTTT.

This clonotype has ten or more counts. This sequence joins TRBV6-5 and TRBJ1-1; D remains ambiguous. Germline CDR1 MNHEY, CDR2 SVGAGI. V was cut by 3 bases and J by 4 bases, with 12 bases left in between. The CDR3 is 14 amino acids. The CDR3 loop reads CASSYQSWGTEAFF. The CDR3 DNA follows: TGTGCCAGCAGTTATCAGTCATGGGGCACTGAAGCTTTCTTT.

This clonotype was seen at least ten times. The CDR3 sequence: CSVARTVNTEAFF. Written as DNA, the CDR3 is TGCAGCGTTGCCAGGACAGTGAACACTGAAGCTTTCTTT. The gene calls are TRBV29-1 and TRBJ1-1; perhaps TRBD1 as D (6 bases). This CDR3 has 13 amino acids. V dropped 4 bases and J dropped 0 bases, with 9 bases sitting between them. Per the germline V gene, CDR1 is SQVTM and CDR2 is ANQGSEA.

This clonotype has a count of ten or more. This chain joins TRBV7-9 and TRBJ1-2; no clear D gene. The CDR3 loop spans 13 amino acids. V lost 2 bases, J lost 8 bases, and 12 bases lay in between. Germline CDR1 reads SEHNR; CDR2 reads FQNEAQ (reference sequence). The DNA of the CDR3 is TGTGCCAGCAGCTTATCCCCGGGAGTCGGCTACACCTTC. Its protein is CASSLSPGVGYTF.

This chain uses TRBV20-1 with TRBJ2-5; 9 nucleotides align to TRBD1. The germline CDR1 and CDR2 sequences are DFQATT and SNEGSKA (reference sequence). This CDR3 has 13 residues. CDR3 residues: CRIQGAYQETQYF. CDR3 in DNA: TGCAGGATACAGGGGGCGTACCAAGAGACCCAGTACTTC.

There are many counts of this clonotype. The V call is TRBV27, the J call TRBJ1-6; no clear D gene. The CDR3 totals 14 residues. Germline CDR1 MNHEY, CDR2 SMNVEV (reference sequence). The germline V and J ends were trimmed by 7 bases and 0 bases, with 7 bases remaining between them. The CDR3 protein is CASMVGSYNSPLHF. CDR3 bases: TGTGCCAGCATGGTGGGCTCCTATAATTCACCCCTCCACTTT.

This clonotype was counted at least ten times. The chain couples TRBV20-1 to TRBJ2-1; 10 bases agree with TRBD2. Per germline, CDR1 DFQATT and CDR2 SNEGSKA (reference sequence). The CDR3 runs to 18 residues. The junction had 8 bases not matched to a gene; V was cut back by 0 bases and J by 0 bases. The CDR3: CSARDLETSGRSYNEQFF. The CDR3 DNA follows: TGCAGTGCTAGAGATCTGGAGACTAGCGGGCGCTCCTACAATGAGCAGTTCTTC.

The gene calls are TRBV9 and TRBJ2-7; D assignment may be TRBD1 or TRBD2 (6 bases each). Germline-derived CDR1 and CDR2 are SGDLS and YYNGEE. Trimming removed 4 bases at V and 4 bases at J, with 21 bases between. The CDR3 has 16 residues. The CDR3 reads CASSPNVIGGSYEQYF. Here the CDR3 DNA reads TGTGCCAGCAGCCCCAACGTGATAGGGGGGAGTTACGAGCAGTACTTC. The full variable domain, its missing parts supplied by reference TRBV9 and TRBJ2-7, is DSGVTQTPKHLITATGQRVTLRCSPRSGDLSVYWYQQSLDQGLQFLIQYYNGEERAKGNILERFSAQQFPDLHSELNLSSLELGDSALYFCASSPNVIGGSYEQYFGPGTRLTVT.

At least ten counts were recorded for this clonotype. V gene TRBV7-8 combines with J gene TRBJ2-1; 7 bases fit TRBD2. Trimming at V came to 5 bases and at J to 8 bases, leaving 6 bases not matched to a gene. CDR3 length equals 13 residues. The germline V gene encodes CDR1 SGHVS and CDR2 FQNEAQ. The CDR3: CASSVSGAHEQFF. The CDR3 DNA reads TGTGCCAGCAGCGTGAGCGGGGCCCATGAGCAGTTCTTC.

In its sample, this clonotype was seen many times. The chain carries TRBV6-6 and TRBJ1-4; D gene unclear. Germline loops: CDR1 MNHNY, CDR2 SVGAGI (reference sequence). The CDR3 consists of 15 residues. V lost 2 bases and J lost 5, with 12 bases in between. CDR3 region: CASSYGQVTNEKLFF. As DNA, the CDR3 is TGTGCCAGCAGTTACGGTCAGGTGACGAATGAAAAACTGTTTTTT.

This clonotype was found many times. The chain recombines TRBV11-2 with TRBJ2-2; 9 bases agree with TRBD2. Germline values: CDR1 SGHAT, CDR2 FQNNGV. This CDR3 is built from 16 residues. The V and J ends lost 9 bases and 0 bases, in that order; junction bases with no gene match: 8. CDR3 amino acids: CASTSAGGPNTGELFF. The CDR3 DNA is TGTGCCAGTACCTCCGCGGGGGGGCCGAACACCGGGGAGCTGTTTTTT. Looking up the rest from reference TRBV11-2 and TRBJ2-2 gives the full variable domain: EAGVAQSPRYKIIEKRQSVAFWCNPISGHATLYWYQQILGQGPKLLIQFQNNGVVDDSQLPKDRFSAERLKGVDSTLKIQPAKLEDSAVYLCASTSAGGPNTGELFFGEGSRLTVL.

A few counts support this clonotype. This chain connects TRBV6-1 to TRBJ2-1; D could derive from TRBD1 or TRBD2 (6 bases each). Germline CDR1 reads MNHNS; CDR2 reads SASEGT. The V gene lost 10 bases and the J gene lost 7 bases, with 20 bases spanning the gap. The CDR3 loop spans 14 amino acids. CDR3 DNA: TGTGCCACCAAGGGCCCGGGGGCGGAGAATGAGCAGTTCTTC. Encoded protein: CATKGPGAENEQFF.

CDR3 loop: CASSHGLGSYTF. CDR3 in DNA: TGTGCCAGCAGCCACGGACTGGGGAGCTACACCTTC. The chain employs TRBV14 and TRBJ1-2; D is unresolved. The V and J ends lost 3 bases and 9 bases respectively, with 11 bases between them. Germline V gene lookup returns CDR1 SGHDN and CDR2 FVKESK. The CDR3 totals 12 residues.

The chain employs TRBV20-1 and TRBJ2-1; no definite D call. CDR1 and CDR2 from the germline V gene are DFQATT and SNEGSKA (reference sequence). This CDR3 spans 17 amino acids. V was pared by 2 bases and J by 0 bases, with 17 bases between. CDR3 in DNA: TGCAGTGCTAGACGCTCTGCATCGTTAAGCTCCTACAATGAGCAGTTCTTC. Translating gives CSARRSASLSSYNEQFF.

This clonotype was seen many times. The chain uses TRBV27 and TRBJ2-7; no definite D call. V was cut by 4 bases and J by 2 bases, with 9 bases left in between. Germline values: CDR1 MNHEY, CDR2 SMNVEV (reference sequence). CDR3 length: 13 residues. CDR3 sequence (DNA): TGTGCCAGCAGTTCAGCTGCAACCTACGAGCAGTACTTC. Amino acid sequence: CASSSAATYEQYF.

This clonotype was found many times. The chain has TRBV5-1 and TRBJ2-1; TRBD2 matches at 7 bases. The CDR3 sequence is 16 residues long. CDR1 and CDR2 from the germline V gene are SGHRS and YFSETQ. The V gene end was trimmed by 2 bases and the J gene end by 2 bases; junction bases not matched to a gene: 7. CDR3 sequence: CASSFQRGAAYNEQFF. Here the CDR3 DNA reads TGCGCCAGCAGCTTCCAGCGGGGAGCCGCCTACAATGAGCAGTTCTTC.

This clonotype was detected ten times or more. The gene calls are TRBV6-2 or TRBV6-3 and TRBJ2-1; 11 bases are a match to TRBD2. Germline CDR1 MNHEY, CDR2 SVGEGT. With V trimmed by 2 bases and J by 9 bases, 3 bases remained unmatched. CDR3 length: 14 residues. The CDR3 reads CASSYRGLAAEQFF. CDR3 coding DNA: TGTGCCAGCAGTTACCGGGGACTAGCGGCTGAGCAGTTCTTC.

This clonotype was recorded many times. The rearrangement uses TRBV2 and TRBJ1-2; D ambiguous. V lost 2 bases to trimming and J lost 7 bases, with 5 bases between them. The CDR3 is 11 amino acids. Germline V gene sequence: CDR1 SNHLY, CDR2 FYNNEI. CDR3 amino acids: CASSEWVGYTF. CDR3 nucleotide sequence: TGTGCCAGCAGTGAATGGGTTGGCTACACCTTC.

This clonotype was recorded a few times. The V and J genes are TRBV7-8 and TRBJ2-7, with 7 nucleotides matching TRBD2. CDR3 length equals 15 residues. Looked up from germline, CDR1 is SGHVS and CDR2 is FQNEAQ. Germline trimming cut 5 bases from V and 4 bases from J; bases unmatched to any gene: 11. The CDR3 DNA is TGTGCCAGCAGCCCAGTTGCGGGGGTTATTTACGAGCAGTACTTC. It specifies CASSPVAGVIYEQYF.

The CDR3: CASSGQEYLYTF. In nucleotides, the CDR3 is TGTGCCAGCAGCGGTCAAGAGTACCTCTACACCTTC. This chain connects TRBV3-1 to TRBJ1-2, with D unresolved. In germline, CDR1 is LGHDT, CDR2 YNNKEL (reference sequence). V lost 5 bases, J lost 10 bases, and 14 bases lay in between. The CDR3 is 12 amino acids.

The rearrangement uses TRBV18 and TRBJ2-3; D remains unclear. This CDR3 region has 15 residues. CDR1 and CDR2 from the germline V gene are KGHSH and LQKENI. Trimming stripped 2 bases from V and 5 bases from J, with 14 bases between. In DNA, the CDR3 is TGTGCCAGCTCACCATCGGCGTTTTTGGAAGATACGCAGTATTTT. The encoded protein is CASSPSAFLEDTQYF.

This clonotype was counted many times. V usage is TRBV27 and J usage is TRBJ2-5; weak D call: TRBD1 (5 bases). The CDR3 totals 14 residues. V lost 0 bases and J 5 bases, leaving 10 bases between the germline ends. From germline, CDR1 is MNHEY and CDR2 SMNVEV (reference sequence). The CDR3 reads CASSLSLRAETQYF. The CDR3 nucleotides read TGTGCCAGCAGTTTATCCCTCAGGGCGGAGACCCAGTACTTC.

This clonotype was found once. A much more abundant neighbour one base away suggests this may be a read error. The rearrangement uses TRBV14 and TRBJ2-7; D not certain. The germline V gene encodes CDR1 SGHDN and CDR2 FVKESK. The length of the CDR3 is 16 residues. CDR3 nucleotides: TGTGCCAGCAGCCAAGTAAGCAGCCTCACCTCCCACGAGCAGTACTTC. Amino acid sequence: CASSQVSSLTSHEQYF.

Worth noting for this clonotype: Relative to the germline gene, one junction end is altered; a read error may explain this. The chain uses TRBV7-9 and TRBJ1-4; a weak D match, TRBD1 (5 bases). Germline V CDR1 and CDR2: SEHNR, FQNEAQ (reference sequence). The length of the CDR3 is 17 residues. The CDR3 sequence: CAGSLGDREITNEKLFF. CDR3 sequence (DNA): TGTGCCGGCAGCTTAGGGGACCGGGAGATAACTAATGAAAAACTGTTTTTT.

This clonotype came up many times. The CDR3 DNA follows: TGTGCCAGCAGGCCTACAGGGGGTGAAGCTTTCTTT. Translated, it gives CASRPTGGEAFF. The V call is TRBV13, the J call TRBJ1-1, with 8 positions matching TRBD1. There are 12 residues in the CDR3. Losses at the gene ends were 6 bases for V and 7 bases for J; bases not matched to a gene: 4. Germline V gene sequence: CDR1 PRHDT, CDR2 FYEKMQ (reference sequence).

In its sample, this clonotype was seen many times. This chain joins TRBV2 and TRBJ2-3, with 9 bases aligning to TRBD2. Germline V CDR1 and CDR2: SNHLY, FYNNEI. This CDR3 has 16 amino acids. The junction had 9 bases not matched to a gene; V was cut back by 6 bases and J by 2 bases. The CDR3 protein is CASRLAGRWSTDTQYF. CDR3 in DNA: TGTGCCAGCAGGCTAGCGGGGCGGTGGTCCACAGATACGCAGTATTTT.